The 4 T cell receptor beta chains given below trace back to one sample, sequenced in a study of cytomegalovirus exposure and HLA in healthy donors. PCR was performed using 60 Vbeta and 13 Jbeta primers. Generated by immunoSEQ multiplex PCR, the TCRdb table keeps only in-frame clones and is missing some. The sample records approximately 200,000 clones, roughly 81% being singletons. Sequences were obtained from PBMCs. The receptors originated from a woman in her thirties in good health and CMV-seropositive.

The CDR3 bases are TGTGCCAGTAGTATAGGTTGGATAGCGGGAGGGTCGTCCGGGGAGCTGTTTTTT. It encodes CASSIGWIAGGSSGELFF. The chain has TRBV19 and TRBJ2-2, with 11 bases fitting TRBD2. CDR1 is LNHDA, CDR2 SQIVND, per germline (reference sequence). With 1 base clipped from V and 6 bases from J, the junction kept 10 bases outside the gene matches. The CDR3 runs 18 residues.

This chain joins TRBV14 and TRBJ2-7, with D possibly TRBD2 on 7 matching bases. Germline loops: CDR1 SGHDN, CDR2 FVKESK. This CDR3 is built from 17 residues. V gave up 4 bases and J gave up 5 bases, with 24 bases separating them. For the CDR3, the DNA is TGTGCCAGCAGCCCCGCACGGGTTCGTCAGCGGGACAACGAGCAGTACTTC. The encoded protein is CASSPARVRQRDNEQYF.

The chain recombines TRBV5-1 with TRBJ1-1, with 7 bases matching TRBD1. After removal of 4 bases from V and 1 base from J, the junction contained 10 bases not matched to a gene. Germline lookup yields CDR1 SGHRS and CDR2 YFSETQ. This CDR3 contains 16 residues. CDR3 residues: CASSLAPTGPNTEAFF. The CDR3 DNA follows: TGCGCCAGCAGCCTTGCCCCGACAGGGCCGAACACTGAAGCTTTCTTT.

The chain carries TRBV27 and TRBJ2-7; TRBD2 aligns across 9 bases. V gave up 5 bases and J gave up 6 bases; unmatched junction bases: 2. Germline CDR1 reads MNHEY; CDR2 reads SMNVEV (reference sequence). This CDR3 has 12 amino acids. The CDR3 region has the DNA TGTGCCAGCAGTGCACTAGCGGGCGAGCAGTACTTC. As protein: CASSALAGEQYF.